This T cell receptor beta chain was found in a study of shared T cell receptors in the human thymus. This CDR3 region has 11 residues. The germline gives CDR1 GTSNPN, CDR2 SVGIG (reference sequence). The protocol was immunoSEQ multiplex PCR, while the TCRdb copy is restricted to in-frame clones and leaves out a portion. The sample lists 630,000 or so clones; more than 70% were seen once. This same sample was also part of a study on human thymus T cells. From that report: Resections from corrective heart surgery supplied the thymus tissue. In thymic and blood repertoires alike, V and J usage looked biased. Overlap was high between thymic repertoires from unrelated individuals, as reported in related research.

The chain has TRBV30 and TRBJ2-7, with D possibly TRBD2 on 6 matching bases. The specimen was thymocytes. This sequence was found in a boy younger than two with a congenital heart defect. The CDR3, as DNA: TGTCGCGGGGAGCGAGGGTACGAGCAGTACTTC. Translating gives CRGERGYEQYF. Based on the CDR3 plus reference TRBV30 and TRBJ2-7, the full variable domain is SQTIHQWPATLVQPVGSPLSLECTVEGTSNPNLYWYRQAAGRGLQLLFYSVGIGQISSEVPQNLSASRPQDRQFILSSKKLLLSDSGFYLCRGERGYEQYFGPGTRLTVT.